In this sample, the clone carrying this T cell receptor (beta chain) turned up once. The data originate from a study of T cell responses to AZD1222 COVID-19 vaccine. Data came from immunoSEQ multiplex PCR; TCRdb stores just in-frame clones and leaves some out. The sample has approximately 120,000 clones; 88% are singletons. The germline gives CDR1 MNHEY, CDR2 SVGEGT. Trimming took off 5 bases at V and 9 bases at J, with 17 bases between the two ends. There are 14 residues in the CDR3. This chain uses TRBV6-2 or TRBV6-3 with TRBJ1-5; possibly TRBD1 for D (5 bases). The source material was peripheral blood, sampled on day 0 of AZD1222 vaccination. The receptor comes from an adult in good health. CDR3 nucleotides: TGTGCCAGCAGTATAACAGGCCGTGGTTGGCCCCAGCATTTT. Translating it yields CASSITGRGWPQHF.